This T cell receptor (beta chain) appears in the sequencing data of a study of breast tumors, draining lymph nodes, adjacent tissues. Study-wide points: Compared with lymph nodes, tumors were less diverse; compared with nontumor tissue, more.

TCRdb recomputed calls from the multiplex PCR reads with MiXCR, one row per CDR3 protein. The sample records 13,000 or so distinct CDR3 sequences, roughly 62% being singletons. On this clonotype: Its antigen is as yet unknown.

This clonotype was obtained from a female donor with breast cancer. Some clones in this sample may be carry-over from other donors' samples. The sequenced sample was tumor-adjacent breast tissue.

Here the CDR3 DNA reads TGCGCCAGCACCCCGGGCCGGGGACACTCAATTTATGGCTACACCTTC. It specifies CASTPGRGHSIYGYTF. The chain combines TRBV4-3 with TRBJ1-2, with D possibly matching TRBD1 (6 bases). The length of the CDR3 is 16 residues. V lost 7 bases to trimming and J lost 5 bases, with 23 bases between them. The germline V gene encodes CDR1 LGHNA and CDR2 YSLEER.